These 4 T cell receptor beta chains were all obtained from the same sample, sequenced in a study of CD8+CD57+ T cells in acquired aplastic anemia. The study profiled TCR beta VDJ and CDR3 using genomic DNA as template. TCRdb redid the calling of the reads with MiXCR, one entry per CDR3 protein. The table shows 400,000 to 450,000 distinct CDR3 sequences, with 60% to 80% occurring only once. The sample was sorted CD4+, CD8+, or CD8+CD57+ T cells (not recorded which) from PBMCs. These TCRs come from a human donor in good health, serving as a control.

V is TRBV29-1 and J is TRBJ1-2; D is perhaps TRBD1 (5 bases). The V and J ends lost 5 bases and 2 bases respectively, with 9 bases between them. Per the germline V gene, CDR1 is SQVTM and CDR2 is ANQGSEA. This CDR3 has 12 amino acids. This CDR3 is CSVYTGNYGYTF. The CDR3 coding sequence is TGCAGCGTTTATACAGGAAACTATGGCTACACCTTC.

The chain employs TRBV2 and TRBJ2-3; TRBD1 agrees at 7 bases. Unmatched junction bases numbered 6, after V lost 11 bases and J lost 1 base. Per the germline V gene, CDR1 is SNHLY and CDR2 is FYNNEI. The CDR3 sequence is 13 residues long. The CDR3 here is CAGDSPRTDTQYF. CDR3 DNA: TGTGCCGGGGACAGCCCCCGCACAGATACGCAGTATTTT.

This clonotype was seen once. The chain employs TRBV5-6 and TRBJ2-5, with D possibly called TRBD1 or TRBD2 (6 bases each). Germline V gives CDR1 SGHDT, CDR2 YYEEEE. The CDR3 has 15 residues. Trimming shortened V by 0 bases and J by 2 bases, and 11 bases separated the two germline ends. For the CDR3, the DNA is TGTGCCAGCAGCTTGGATGGGGGGCCACAAGAGACCCAGTACTTC. It is translated as CASSLDGGPQETQYF.

The V and J genes are TRBV7-2 and TRBJ1-1; possibly TRBD1 for D (5 bases). CDR3 length: 15 amino acids. Looked up from germline, CDR1 is SGHTA and CDR2 is FQGNSA. Trimming took off 9 bases at V and 14 bases at J, with 31 bases between the two ends. CDR3 residues: CASSTGALDSHLHFF. Written as DNA, the CDR3 is TGTGCCAGTAGTACAGGAGCATTAGACTCACACCTCCACTTCTTT.